This entry describes one TCR beta chain. What it recognizes is unknown. The data were obtained in a study of T cell responses to AZD1222 COVID-19 vaccine. Generated by immunoSEQ multiplex PCR, the TCRdb table keeps only in-frame clones and is missing some. This sample has around 130,000 clones, with roughly nine tenths found just once. Germline lookup yields CDR1 SEHNR and CDR2 FQNEAQ (reference sequence). The CDR3 spans 16 residues. Between the trimmed V and J ends, which lost 1 base and 3 bases, there was a span of 15 bases. Study-level points and caveats: Vaccine-associated CD4 TCRs ranged over spike, dominating at 160-218 and 743-854. At study baseline, merely over 5 AZD1222 recipients were seropositive.

The sequences come from peripheral blood, collected on day 0 of AZD1222 vaccination. This receptor was obtained from an adult in good health. The chain has TRBV7-9 and TRBJ1-2; D is unresolved. CDR3 nucleotide sequence: TGTGCCAGCAGCTTAGGAGGAAACCCCCAATACTATGGCTACACCTTC. Protein: CASSLGGNPQYYGYTF.